Sequencing of this TCR beta chain was carried out in a study of blood T cell repertoires in COVID-19. As for the study in general: Specimens from acute and convalescent COVID-19 originated in the United States, Italy and Spain. T cells, B-cell-depleted T cells, or PBMCs supplied cDNA or gDNA.

V was cut by 3 bases and J by 1 base, with 14 bases left in between. The CDR3 extends over 16 amino acids. The V gene's germline CDR1 is KGHSH and CDR2 LQKENI. Produced via immunoSEQ multiplex PCR; TCRdb's table is partial and in-frame only. The sample contains 150,000 to 180,000 clones, 84% of which appear only once. The chain combines TRBV18 with TRBJ2-3; D ambiguous. The sequenced sample consisted of peripheral blood. The TCR sequence derives from a woman aged 45-65 years with acute or convalescent COVID-19. In nucleotides, the CDR3 is TGTGCCAGCTCACCCCTCGTCCCCGTCGGCACAGATACGCAGTATTTT. Its translation is CASSPLVPVGTDTQYF.